These 17 T cell receptor beta chains were all obtained from the same sample, sequenced in a study of cytomegalovirus exposure and HLA in healthy donors. Amplification used 60 Vbeta primers and 13 Jbeta primers. TCRdb keeps only in-frame clones here, not all; method: immunoSEQ multiplex PCR. Among roughly 20,000 clones listed, about 77% were seen once. Source material: PBMCs. Every receptor here comes from a man aged 60-69 years in good health and CMV-seronegative.

This chain uses TRBV6-4 with TRBJ2-3, with TRBD2 identical over 10 bases. CDR1 MRHNA and CDR2 SNTAGT come from the germline V gene. This CDR3 comprises 15 residues. With V trimmed by 5 bases and J by 4 bases, 6 bases remained unmatched. The CDR3 nucleotides read TGTGCCAGCAGTCGGCTAGCGGGAGCCGCAGATACGCAGTATTTT. It yields the protein CASSRLAGAADTQYF.

The rearrangement links TRBV6-5 to TRBJ2-1; tentatively, D is TRBD2 (6 bases). This CDR3 has 14 amino acids. CDR1 is MNHEY and CDR2 is SVGAGI in the germline V gene. Trimming shortened V by 0 bases and J by 5 bases, and 8 bases separated the two germline ends. The CDR3 loop reads CASSYSPSDNEQFF. CDR3 DNA: TGTGCCAGCAGTTACTCGCCTAGCGACAATGAGCAGTTCTTC.

This clone has a handful of counts. J is TRBJ2-2 and V is TRBV6-1; 8 nucleotides match TRBD1. CDR1 is MNHNS and CDR2 is SASEGT in the germline V gene. This CDR3 contains 15 residues. Trimming at V came to 10 bases and at J to 5 bases, leaving 12 bases not matched to a gene. Here the CDR3 DNA reads TGTGCCACCAGCTCCGGCGGGACAGGAACCGGGGAGCTGTTTTTT. Translated, it gives CATSSGGTGTGELFF.

V is TRBV29-1 and J is TRBJ2-4; tentatively, D is TRBD2 (6 bases). CDR1 and CDR2 from the germline V gene are SQVTM and ANQGSEA. V was cut by 1 base and J by 9 bases, with 16 bases left in between. The CDR3 contains 14 residues. CDR3 coding DNA: TGCAGCGTTGAAGGGTACGGGGGTGCAGGCATTCAGTACTTC. Residues: CSVEGYGGAGIQYF.

The V call is TRBV7-9, the J call TRBJ1-1, with D perhaps TRBD1 (5 bases). V was clipped by 6 bases and J by 1 base, with 9 bases between them. The CDR3 totals 13 residues. Germline assignment: CDR1 SEHNR and CDR2 FQNEAQ (reference sequence). CDR3 sequence: CASRGQPNTEAFF. CDR3 nucleotide sequence: TGTGCCAGCAGGGGGCAGCCGAACACTGAAGCTTTCTTT.

The chain joins TRBV4-1 to TRBJ2-7; 7 bases map to TRBD1. The CDR3 covers 14 residues. The germline gives CDR1 MGHRA, CDR2 YSYEKL. J gave up 8 bases and V 3 bases, and 10 bases lay outside the gene matches. This CDR3 reads CASSQIDRDVKQYF. The CDR3 DNA reads TGCGCCAGCAGCCAGATCGACAGGGATGTGAAGCAGTACTTC.

In DNA, the CDR3 is TGTGCCAGCAGTGGTCAGGTCTCTTTGTACGAGCAGTACTTC. This gives the protein CASSGQVSLYEQYF. This chain uses TRBV6-1 with TRBJ2-7; D uncertain. V dropped 4 bases and J dropped 4 bases, with 14 bases sitting between them. This CDR3 contains 14 residues. Germline V gene data show CDR1 as MNHNS and CDR2 as SASEGT.

A word on this clone: Germline is not matched at one junction end, which may reflect a read error. The DNA of the CDR3 is TGCGCCAACAGCATAACCGGGACAGGGGTACGCGAGCAGTACTTC. Protein product: CANSITGTGVREQYF. V gene TRBV5-1 combines with J gene TRBJ2-7; 10 bases fit TRBD1. This CDR3 spans 15 amino acids. The germline V gene encodes CDR1 SGHRS and CDR2 YFSETQ.

J is TRBJ2-1 and V is TRBV6-1, with D maybe TRBD1 (5 bases). CDR1 MNHNS and CDR2 SASEGT come from the germline V gene. Trimming left V 8 bases short and J 4 bases short, with 12 bases between. The CDR3 runs to 13 residues. For the CDR3, the DNA is TGTGCCAGCGACAGAAGTATATACAATGAGCAGTTCTTC. As protein: CASDRSIYNEQFF.

The V call is TRBV30, the J call TRBJ2-7; 12 bases align to TRBD1. Trimming removed 2 bases from V and 3 bases from J; junction bases left unmatched: 5. CDR1 and CDR2 (germline): GTSNPN, SVGIG (reference sequence). The CDR3 consists of 15 residues. The CDR3 here is CAWSQRDRGRYEQYF. As DNA, the CDR3 is TGTGCCTGGAGTCAACGGGACAGGGGGCGCTACGAGCAGTACTTC. The full variable domain, with the rest looked up from reference TRBV30 and TRBJ2-7, is SQTIHQWPATLVQPVGSPLSLECTVEGTSNPNLYWYRQAAGRGLQLLFYSVGIGQISSEVPQNLSASRPQDRQFILSSKKLLLSDSGFYLCAWSQRDRGRYEQYFGPGTRLTVT.

The sample holds one count of this clone. The chain carries TRBV6-1 and TRBJ1-5; D call uncertain. The CDR3 is 17 amino acids. The V and J ends lost 0 bases and 2 bases respectively, with 14 bases between them. Germline V gives CDR1 MNHNS, CDR2 SASEGT. The CDR3 loop reads CASSEADNMRGNQPQHF. The CDR3 DNA reads TGTGCCAGCAGTGAAGCAGACAACATGAGGGGCAATCAGCCCCAGCATTTT.

The chain uses TRBV2 and TRBJ1-2; no clear D gene. Germline CDR1 SNHLY, CDR2 FYNNEI. With 4 bases removed from V and 7 bases from J, the gap between germline ends came to 13 bases. This CDR3 has 13 residues. CDR3: CASSGYGFSGYTF. The CDR3 nucleotides read TGTGCCAGCAGTGGATACGGTTTCTCTGGCTACACCTTC. Together with reference TRBV2 and TRBJ1-2, the CDR3 gives the full variable domain: EPEVTQTPSHQVTQMGQEVILRCVPISNHLYFYWYRQILGQKVEFLVSFYNNEISEKSEIFDDQFSVERPDGSNFTLKIRSTKLEDSAMYFCASSGYGFSGYTFGSGTRLTVV.

CDR3 region: CASSSFGGGGETQYF. CDR3 coding DNA: TGTGCCAGCAGTTCCTTTGGGGGAGGCGGGGAGACCCAGTACTTC. This chain connects TRBV28 to TRBJ2-5; D might be TRBD2 (6 bases). The CDR3 extends over 15 amino acids. Germline CDR1 reads MDHEN; CDR2 reads SYDVKM. The V end was cut by 4 bases, the J end by 5 bases, with 17 bases between.

This chain connects TRBV5-6 to TRBJ2-1, with 7 bases aligning to TRBD2. The V segment lost 1 base and the J segment 4 bases; nucleotides outside the gene matches: 8. This CDR3 is 16 amino acids long. In germline, CDR1 is SGHDT, CDR2 YYEEEE. This CDR3 reads CASSLLAGRTYNEQFF. The CDR3, as DNA: TGTGCCAGCAGCTTGCTCGCCGGGAGGACATACAATGAGCAGTTCTTC.

The chain couples TRBV5-1 to TRBJ2-3, with 10 bases identical to TRBD2. The CDR3 extends over 16 amino acids. Unmatched junction bases numbered 5, after V lost 4 bases and J lost 0 bases. Germline V lookup: CDR1 SGHRS, CDR2 YFSETQ. For the CDR3, the DNA is TGCGCCAGCAGCATGGGGACTAGCGAAAGCACAGATACGCAGTATTTT. This gives the protein CASSMGTSESTDTQYF.

This clone was counted once. V usage is TRBV6-1 and J usage is TRBJ2-7, with 7 bases matching TRBD2. Germline V CDR1 and CDR2: MNHNS, SASEGT. This CDR3 has 14 residues. V lost 5 bases, J lost 2 bases, and 6 bases stayed unmatched. CDR3 DNA sequence: TGTGCCAGCAGTACGTCTAGCGGAGCCTACGAGCAGTACTTC. Amino acids: CASSTSSGAYEQYF.

This rearrangement joins TRBV15 to TRBJ2-5, with 8 bases lining up with TRBD2. V trimming: 8 bases; J trimming: 4 bases; junction bases outside the gene matches: 6. The CDR3 sequence is 13 residues long. Germline CDR1 reads LNHNV; CDR2 reads YYDKDF (reference sequence). CDR3 DNA: TGTGCCACCTCGGGAGGGAACGGAGAGACCCAGTACTTC. Translating gives CATSGGNGETQYF.